Below, one T cell receptor beta chain is given with its context. The antigen is not known. The sample comes from a study of cytomegalovirus exposure and HLA in healthy donors. This CDR3 has 17 amino acids. Per germline, CDR1 SGHDT and CDR2 YYEEEE. The trim removed 4 bases at V and 1 base at J, leaving 13 bases unmatched. Primers for the PCR totalled 60 Vbeta and 13 Jbeta. TCRdb's copy holds only in-frame clones and misses some; the assay was immunoSEQ multiplex PCR. With about 130,000 clones in the sample, the ten largest clones hold 2.2%. General study results and limits: The authors later linked a missense DCLRE1C variant to TCR beta V- and J-gene trimming. Earlier analysis yielded a pattern in which most TCR beta V segments were productive about 90% or about 30% of the time.

The source of this sequence is a man aged 40-49 years in good health and CMV-seronegative. This chain joins TRBV5-6 and TRBJ2-7, with TRBD2 matching 8 bases. What was sequenced was PBMCs. The CDR3 coding sequence is TGTGCCAGCAGCCTGCACATGGGACTAGGTTCGTCCTACGAGCAGTACTTC. Its protein product is CASSLHMGLGSSYEQYF. Together with reference TRBV5-6 and TRBJ2-7, the CDR3 gives the full variable domain: DAGVTQSPTHLIKTRGQQVTLRCSPKSGHDTVSWYQQALGQGPQFIFQYYEEEERQRGNFPDRFSGHQFPNYSSELNVNALLLGDSALYLCASSLHMGLGSSYEQYFGPGTRLTVT.